Given below is one TCR beta chain in context. These data originate in a study of blood T cell repertoires in COVID-19. The repertoire was sequenced with immunoSEQ multiplex PCR; TCRdb's copy has only in-frame clones and lacks some. The table includes approximately 210,000 clones, approximately 84% detected once. The CDR3 is 13 residues long. Germline V gene lookup returns CDR1 SGHAT and CDR2 FQDESV (reference sequence). V gave up 5 bases and J gave up 4 bases; unmatched junction bases: 4. This clonotype was obtained from a woman aged 45-65 years with active or convalescent COVID-19. This chain links TRBV11-1 with TRBJ2-7; 8 nucleotides match TRBD2. What was sequenced was peripheral blood. The CDR3 DNA is TGTGCCAGCAGCCCGGGACTAGAGTACGAGCAGTACTTC. Protein product: CASSPGLEYEQYF.